What follows describes a single T cell receptor (beta chain). J lost 0 bases, V lost 4 bases, and 7 bases had no gene match. CDR1 and CDR2 from the germline V gene are SGDLS and YYNGEE. CDR3 length: 16 residues. This sample is part of a study of blood T cell repertoires in COVID-19. Here immunoSEQ multiplex PCR was the method, and the copy in TCRdb shows in-frame clones only, minus some. The sample includes some 240,000 clones, 75% to 85% of them seen just once. Sequencing input: peripheral blood. This TCR came from a woman aged 40 to 50 who had recovered from COVID-19. V and J are TRBV9 and TRBJ2-1; 7 positions match TRBD2. The CDR3 spells CASSTSGGASYNEQFF. CDR3 nucleotides: TGTGCCAGCAGCACCTCGGGGGGTGCCTCCTACAATGAGCAGTTCTTC.